Below, 6 T cell receptor beta chains from the same sample are listed, as sequenced in a study of shared clonotypes between healthy human individuals. The table came from immunoSEQ multiplex PCR; TCRdb's copy has only in-frame clones and leaves some out. The sample carries approximately 460,000 clones, roughly three quarters recorded once. Sequencing used PBMCs. The receptors were gathered from a woman in her thirties or forties in good health. Some clones in this sample may be carry-over from other donors' samples.

This chain joins TRBV28 and TRBJ1-3, with no clear D. The V end was cut by 10 bases, the J end by 0 bases, with 10 bases between. Germline lookup yields CDR1 MDHEN and CDR2 SYDVKM. The CDR3 length is 13 residues. CDR3 sequence: CATTVASGNTIYF. The CDR3, as DNA: TGTGCCACCACAGTTGCCTCTGGAAACACCATATATTTT.

Points on this clone: This sequence is one base from a far larger clone and is likely a read error. Other DNA sequences in the sample encode the same CDR3. V usage is TRBV28 and J usage is TRBJ2-5, with D hard to call. This CDR3 has 14 residues. CDR1 is MDHEN and CDR2 is SYDVKM in the germline V gene. Written as DNA, the CDR3 is TGCGCCAGCAGCCGGCTGGGTGGGCAAGAGACCCAGTACTTC. The encoded protein is CASSRLGGQETQYF.

This clone has a count of ten or more. Other DNA variants within this sample encode the same CDR3. The chain has TRBV5-6 and TRBJ1-5; D perhaps matches TRBD1 (5 bases). Germline V CDR1 and CDR2: SGHDT, YYEEEE. This CDR3 is built from 15 residues. Trimming removed 3 bases from V and 0 bases from J, with 10 bases in between. CDR3 residues: CASSSWGISNQPQHF. The CDR3 nucleotides read TGTGCCAGCAGCTCTTGGGGCATTAGCAATCAGCCCCAGCATTTT.

This chain uses TRBV30 with TRBJ1-1; the D is unclear. The V end lost 0 bases, the J end lost 5 bases, and 13 bases lay between the germline ends. The CDR3 is made up of 14 amino acids. Germline lookup yields CDR1 GTSNPN and CDR2 SVGIG (reference sequence). The CDR3 DNA sequence: TGTGCCTGGAGTGTAACTTCTCGGGAAACTGAAGCTTTCTTT. Its translation is CAWSVTSRETEAFF.

The rearrangement links TRBV29-1 to TRBJ1-1, with D maybe TRBD1 (5 bases). Germline V lookup: CDR1 SQVTM, CDR2 ANQGSEA. The CDR3 runs 13 residues. Trimming removed 3 bases at V and 3 bases at J, with 11 bases between. CDR3 residues: CSVDGTEYTEAFF. CDR3 nucleotide sequence: TGCAGCGTTGATGGGACGGAGTACACTGAAGCTTTCTTT.

The rearrangement links TRBV7-9 to TRBJ2-4; no firm D call. Germline CDR1 SEHNR, CDR2 FQNEAQ (reference sequence). This CDR3 is 14 amino acids long. The V end lost 1 base, the J end lost 6 bases, and 10 bases lay between the germline ends. The CDR3 sequence: CASSLVSSGNIQYF. The CDR3, as DNA: TGTGCCAGCAGCTTAGTAAGTTCTGGAAACATTCAGTACTTC.